This T cell receptor beta chain was identified during a study of blood T cell repertoires in COVID-19. Background on the study: Samples came from the United States, Italy and Spain, spanning acute and convalescent COVID-19. T cells, B-cell-depleted T cells, or PBMCs provided the cDNA or gDNA that served as material.

CDR3 length: 16 residues. With V trimmed by 4 bases and J by 8 bases, 9 bases remained unmatched. Per the germline V gene, CDR1 is LGHNT and CDR2 is FRNRAP. The table lists this clone with a count of one. In the original workflow: Using reference gene primer amplification, nucleated cell counts were estimated. Assay: immunoSEQ multiplex PCR; the TCRdb copy retains only in-frame clones and omits some. The D gene and trimming were derived from the DNA, and the V and J assignments and clone size from that table. The sample contains more than 200,000 clones, 80% to 90% of which appear only once. The sample taken for sequencing was peripheral blood. The receptor comes from a woman aged 40 to 50 who had recovered from COVID-19. The V gene is TRBV12-5, the J gene TRBJ2-1; 12 bases are shared with TRBD2. The CDR3, as DNA: TGTGCTAGTGGTTCGAGGCTAGCGGGGGGGCGGGATGAGCAGTTCTTC. The encoded protein is CASGSRLAGGRDEQFF.